This T cell receptor beta chain derives from a study of T cell responses to AZD1222 COVID-19 vaccine. Data came from immunoSEQ multiplex PCR; TCRdb stores just in-frame clones and leaves some out. Altogether approximately 150,000 clones are present, approximately 85% being singletons, with the ten largest covering roughly 5.4%. Concerning this clone: Its cognate antigen is unknown.

V shed 4 bases and J shed 0 bases, with 12 bases lying between them. The CDR3 sequence is 15 residues long. Germline V gene lookup returns CDR1 LGHDT and CDR2 YNNKEL (reference sequence). The study, taken as a whole, reports: Regions 160-218 and 743-854 dominated among vaccine-associated CD4 TCRs spanning spike. Unmutated regions of variants are reportedly targeted by nearly half of spike-specific TCRs. Possibly, clonal diversity was underestimated; donors were largely white British and included more females. Just a handful of people given AZD1222 tested seropositive at baseline.

This chain uses TRBV3-1 (or the pseudogene TRBV3-2) with TRBJ1-1; a possible D gene is TRBD1 (6 bases). This receptor was obtained from an adult who received the MenACWY meningococcal vaccine as a control. The material sequenced was peripheral blood, taken 28 days after the second dose of the MenACWY control vaccine. CDR3 sequence (DNA): TGTGCCAGCAGCCGGCAGGGGCTTTTGAACACTGAAGCTTTCTTT. It is translated as CASSRQGLLNTEAFF.